A selection of T cell receptor beta chains follows, all from one sample in a study of blood T cell repertoires in COVID-19. Generated by immunoSEQ multiplex PCR, the TCRdb table keeps only in-frame clones and is missing some. The repertoire consists of 200,000 to 250,000 clones, with around 89% occurring once and the leading ten covering 2.5% to 3%. The specimen sequenced was PBMCs or T cells enriched from blood (not recorded which). Receptors were obtained from a woman in her 30s who had recovered from COVID-19. Each CDR3 is given with its conserved first and last residue. A D gene is named only where the DNA matches it firmly. Expanded clones are given a class, and other clones once, few, many or no size at all.

d_call | clone_size | j_call | v_call | cdr3_aa | cdr3_nt
NA | once | TRBJ1-5 | TRBV3-1/TRBV3-2 | CASSQQGQGSNQPQHF | TGTGCCAGCAGCCAACAGGGACAAGGGAGCAATCAGCCCCAGCATTTT
TRBD1 | few | TRBJ1-5 | TRBV18 | CASSAGTGNQPQHF | TGTGCCAGCTCCGCCGGGACAGGCAATCAGCCCCAGCATTTT
TRBD2 | NA | TRBJ2-5 | TRBV7-6 | CASSPTRTSGGQETQYF | TGTGCCAGCAGCCCGACACGGACTAGCGGGGGTCAAGAGACCCAGTACTTC
NA | NA | TRBJ1-3 | TRBV3-1/TRBV3-2 | CASSQAGSSGNTIYF | TGTGCCAGCAGCCAAGCGGGGAGCTCTGGAAACACCATATATTTT
TRBD1 | few | TRBJ2-1 | TRBV5-4 | CASSSPGQGINEQFF | TGTGCCAGCAGCTCCCCGGGACAGGGGATAAATGAGCAGTTCTTC
NA | NA | TRBJ1-5 | TRBV7-8 | CASSRYSNQPQHF | TGTGCCAGCAGCCGCTATAGCAATCAGCCCCAGCATTTT
NA | once | TRBJ2-2 | TRBV29-1 | CSVVRVNTGELFF | TGCAGCGTTGTCAGGGTGAACACCGGGGAGCTGTTTTTT
TRBD2 | NA | TRBJ2-7 | TRBV7-2 | CASSLGAGGPYEQYF | TGTGCCAGCAGCTTAGGAGCGGGGGGTCCCTACGAGCAGTACTTC
NA | once | TRBJ2-1 | TRBV11-3 | CASSLGRGVYNEQFF | TGTGCCAGCAGCTTAGGCAGGGGGGTATACAATGAGCAGTTCTTC
NA | NA | TRBJ2-3 | TRBV6-4 | CASSDMGASTDTQYF | TGTGCCAGCAGTGACATGGGGGCCTCCACAGATACGCAGTATTTT
NA | NA | TRBJ1-2 | TRBV5-5 | CASSLSAGTNYGYTF | TGTGCCAGCAGCCTTTCCGCGGGCACTAACTATGGCTACACCTTC
NA | NA | TRBJ1-2 | TRBV7-9 | CASSLKEQGGNYGYTF | TGTGCCAGCAGCTTAAAAGAACAGGGTGGGAACTATGGCTACACCTTC
TRBD1 | NA | TRBJ1-1 | TRBV3-1/TRBV3-2 | CASSLQGAGTEAFF | TGTGCCAGCAGCCTACAGGGGGCGGGCACTGAAGCTTTCTTT